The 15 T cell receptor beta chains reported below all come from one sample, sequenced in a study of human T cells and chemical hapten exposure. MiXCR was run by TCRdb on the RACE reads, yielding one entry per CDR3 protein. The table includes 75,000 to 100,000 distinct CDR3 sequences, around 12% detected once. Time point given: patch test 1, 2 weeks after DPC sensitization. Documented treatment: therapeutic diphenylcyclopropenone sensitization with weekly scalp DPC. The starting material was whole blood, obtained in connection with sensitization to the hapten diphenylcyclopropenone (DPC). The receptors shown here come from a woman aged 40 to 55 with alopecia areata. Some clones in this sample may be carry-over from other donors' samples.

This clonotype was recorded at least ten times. CDR3 sequence reads: CATSRDLGAGNTIYF. CDR3 DNA sequence: TGTGCCACCAGCAGAGATTTGGGGGCTGGAAACACCATATATTTT. V is TRBV15 and J is TRBJ1-3, with D perhaps TRBD1 (5 bases). Germline V gene lookup returns CDR1 LNHNV and CDR2 YYDKDF (reference sequence). The CDR3 runs to 15 residues. The germline V and J ends were trimmed by 0 bases and 2 bases, with 8 bases remaining between them.

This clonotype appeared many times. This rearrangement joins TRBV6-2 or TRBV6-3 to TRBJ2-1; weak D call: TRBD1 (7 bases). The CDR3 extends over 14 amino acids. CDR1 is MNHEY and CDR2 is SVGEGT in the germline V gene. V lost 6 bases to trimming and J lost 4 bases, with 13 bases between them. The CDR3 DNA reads TGTGCCAGCAGACGGGACAGCGGGTACAATGAGCAGTTCTTC. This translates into CASRRDSGYNEQFF.

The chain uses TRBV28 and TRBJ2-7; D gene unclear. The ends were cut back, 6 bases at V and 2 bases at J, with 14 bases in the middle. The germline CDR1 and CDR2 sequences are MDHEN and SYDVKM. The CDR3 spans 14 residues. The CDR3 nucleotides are TGTGCCAGCAGCATCCCCCGGTCCCCCTACGAGCAGTACTTC. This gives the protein CASSIPRSPYEQYF.

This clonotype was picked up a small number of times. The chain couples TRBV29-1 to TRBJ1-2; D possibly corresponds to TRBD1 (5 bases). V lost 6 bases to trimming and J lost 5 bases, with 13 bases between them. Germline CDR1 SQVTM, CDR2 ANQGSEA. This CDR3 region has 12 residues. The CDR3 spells CSVDIASYGYTF. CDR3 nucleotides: TGCAGCGTGGACATAGCTAGTTATGGCTACACCTTC. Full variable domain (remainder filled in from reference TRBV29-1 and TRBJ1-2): SAVISQKPSRDICQRGTSLTIQCQVDSQVTMMFWYRQQPGQSLTLIATANQGSEATYESGFVIDKFPISRPNLTFSTLTVSNMSPEDSSIYLCSVDIASYGYTFGSGTRLTVV.

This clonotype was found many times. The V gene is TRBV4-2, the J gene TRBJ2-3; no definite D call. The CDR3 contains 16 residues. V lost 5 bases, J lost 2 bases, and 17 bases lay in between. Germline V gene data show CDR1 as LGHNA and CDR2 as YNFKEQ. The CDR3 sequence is CASSSRRGHNTDTQYF. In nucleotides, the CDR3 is TGTGCCAGCAGCTCCCGGAGAGGCCACAACACAGATACGCAGTATTTT.

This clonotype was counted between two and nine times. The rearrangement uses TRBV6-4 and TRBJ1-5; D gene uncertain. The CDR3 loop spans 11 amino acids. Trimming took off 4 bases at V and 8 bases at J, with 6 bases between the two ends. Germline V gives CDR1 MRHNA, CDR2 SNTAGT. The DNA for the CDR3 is TGTGCCAGCAGTGTCCACGAGCCCCAGCATTTT. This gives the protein CASSVHEPQHF.

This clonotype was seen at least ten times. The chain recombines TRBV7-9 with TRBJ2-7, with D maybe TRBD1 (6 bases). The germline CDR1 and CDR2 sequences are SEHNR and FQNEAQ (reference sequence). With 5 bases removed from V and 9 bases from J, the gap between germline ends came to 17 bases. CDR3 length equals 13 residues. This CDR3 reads CASSLEWGRWQYF. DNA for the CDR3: TGTGCCAGCAGCCTCGAATGGGGGCGGTGGCAGTACTTC.

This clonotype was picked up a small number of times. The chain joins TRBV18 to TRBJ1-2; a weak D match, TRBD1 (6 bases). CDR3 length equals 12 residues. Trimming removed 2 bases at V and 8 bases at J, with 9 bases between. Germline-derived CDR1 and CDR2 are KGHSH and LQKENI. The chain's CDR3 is CASSPTGGGYTF. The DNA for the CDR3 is TGTGCCAGCTCACCAACCGGGGGCGGCTACACCTTC.

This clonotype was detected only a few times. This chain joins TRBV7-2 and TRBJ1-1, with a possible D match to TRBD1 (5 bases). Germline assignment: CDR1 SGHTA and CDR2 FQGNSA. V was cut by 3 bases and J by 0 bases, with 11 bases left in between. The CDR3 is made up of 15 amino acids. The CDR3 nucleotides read TGTGCCAGCAGCTTTCAAGGGGCCATGAACACTGAAGCTTTCTTT. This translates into CASSFQGAMNTEAFF.

CDR3 amino acids: CSVEERDRLSYEQYF. CDR3 DNA: TGCAGCGTTGAAGAGCGGGACAGGCTCTCCTACGAGCAGTACTTC. V is TRBV29-1 and J is TRBJ2-7; 8 nucleotides align to TRBD1. CDR1 and CDR2 from the germline V gene are SQVTM and ANQGSEA. The CDR3 runs 15 residues. J lost 0 bases, V lost 0 bases, and 4 bases had no gene match.

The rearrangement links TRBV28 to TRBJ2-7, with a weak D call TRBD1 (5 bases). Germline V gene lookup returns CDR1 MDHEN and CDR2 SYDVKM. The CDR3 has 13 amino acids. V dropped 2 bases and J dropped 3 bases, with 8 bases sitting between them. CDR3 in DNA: TGTGCCAGCAGTTTAGACAGTAGCTACGAGCAGTACTTC. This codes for CASSLDSSYEQYF.

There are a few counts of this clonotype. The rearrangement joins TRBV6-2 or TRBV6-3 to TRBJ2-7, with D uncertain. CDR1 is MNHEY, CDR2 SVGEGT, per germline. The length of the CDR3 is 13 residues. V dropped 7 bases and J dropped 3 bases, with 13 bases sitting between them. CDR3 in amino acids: CASTLPQLYEQYF. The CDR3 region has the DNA TGTGCCAGCACCCTACCCCAACTCTACGAGCAGTACTTC.

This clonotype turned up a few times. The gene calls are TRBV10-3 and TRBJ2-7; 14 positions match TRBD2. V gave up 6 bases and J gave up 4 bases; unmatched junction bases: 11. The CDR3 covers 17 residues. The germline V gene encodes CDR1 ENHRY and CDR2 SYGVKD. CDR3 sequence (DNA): TGTGCCATCAGCGAGGGACTAGCGGGAGTAAAAGCATACGAGCAGTACTTC. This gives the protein CAISEGLAGVKAYEQYF.

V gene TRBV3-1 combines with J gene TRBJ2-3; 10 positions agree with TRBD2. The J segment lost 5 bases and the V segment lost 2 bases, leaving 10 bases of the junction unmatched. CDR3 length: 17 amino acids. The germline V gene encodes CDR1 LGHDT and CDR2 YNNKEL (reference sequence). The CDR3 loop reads CASSQNLAGAGGDTQYF. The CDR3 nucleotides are TGTGCCAGCAGCCAAAACCTAGCGGGAGCGGGCGGAGATACGCAGTATTTT.

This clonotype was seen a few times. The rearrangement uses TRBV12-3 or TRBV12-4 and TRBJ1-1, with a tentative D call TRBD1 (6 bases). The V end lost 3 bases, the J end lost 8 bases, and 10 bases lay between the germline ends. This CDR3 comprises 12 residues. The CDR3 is CASSFFGTEAFF. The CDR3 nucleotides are TGTGCCAGCAGTTTCTTTGGGACAGAAGCTTTCTTT.